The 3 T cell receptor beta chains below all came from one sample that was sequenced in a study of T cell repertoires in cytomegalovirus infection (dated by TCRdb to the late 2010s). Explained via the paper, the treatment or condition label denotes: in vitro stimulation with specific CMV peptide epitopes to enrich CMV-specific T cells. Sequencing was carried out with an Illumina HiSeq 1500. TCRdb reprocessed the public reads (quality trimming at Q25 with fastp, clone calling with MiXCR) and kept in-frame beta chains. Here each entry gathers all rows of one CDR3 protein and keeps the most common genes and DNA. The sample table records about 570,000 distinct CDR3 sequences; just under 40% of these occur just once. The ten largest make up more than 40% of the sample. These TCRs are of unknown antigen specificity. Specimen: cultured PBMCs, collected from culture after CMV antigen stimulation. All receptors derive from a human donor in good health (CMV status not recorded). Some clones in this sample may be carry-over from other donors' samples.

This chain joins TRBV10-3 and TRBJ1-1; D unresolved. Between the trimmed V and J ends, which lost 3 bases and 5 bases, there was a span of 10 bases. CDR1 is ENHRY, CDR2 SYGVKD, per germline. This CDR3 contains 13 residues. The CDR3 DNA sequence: TGTGCCATCAGTGATATCGTCCGGACTGAAGCTTTCTTT. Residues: CAISDIVRTEAFF.

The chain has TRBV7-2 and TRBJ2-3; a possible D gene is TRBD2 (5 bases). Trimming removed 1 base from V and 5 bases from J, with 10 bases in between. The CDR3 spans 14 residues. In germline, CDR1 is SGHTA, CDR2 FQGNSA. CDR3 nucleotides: TGTGCCAGCAGCTTAGGAGCGGCGGTAGATACGCAGTATTTT. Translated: CASSLGAAVDTQYF. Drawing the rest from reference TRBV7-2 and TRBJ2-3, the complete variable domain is GAGVSQSPSNKVTEKGKDVELRCDPISGHTALYWYRQSLGQGLEFLIYFQGNSAPDKSGLPSDRFSAERTGGSVSTLTIQRTQQEDSAVYLCASSLGAAVDTQYFGPGTRLTVL.

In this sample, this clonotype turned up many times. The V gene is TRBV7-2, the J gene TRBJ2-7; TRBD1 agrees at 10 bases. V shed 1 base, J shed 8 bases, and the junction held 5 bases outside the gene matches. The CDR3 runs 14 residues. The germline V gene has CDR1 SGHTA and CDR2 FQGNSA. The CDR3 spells CASSLGTGGEKQYF. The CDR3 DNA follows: TGTGCCAGCAGCTTAGGGACAGGGGGTGAGAAGCAGTACTTC.